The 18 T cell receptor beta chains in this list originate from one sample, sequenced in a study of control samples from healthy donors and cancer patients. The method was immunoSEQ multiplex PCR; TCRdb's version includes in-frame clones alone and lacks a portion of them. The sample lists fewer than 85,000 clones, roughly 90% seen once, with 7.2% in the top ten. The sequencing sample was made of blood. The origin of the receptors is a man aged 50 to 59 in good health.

The CDR3 nucleotides are TGCGCCAGCAGTCATGTGGGGCCTCAGCCCCAGCATTTT. Translated: CASSHVGPQPQHF. V usage is TRBV23-1 and J usage is TRBJ1-5; maybe TRBD1 (5 bases). TRBV23-1 is known as an ORF, though its function is uncertain. This CDR3 is 13 amino acids long. V gave up 3 bases and J gave up 6 bases, with 9 bases separating them.

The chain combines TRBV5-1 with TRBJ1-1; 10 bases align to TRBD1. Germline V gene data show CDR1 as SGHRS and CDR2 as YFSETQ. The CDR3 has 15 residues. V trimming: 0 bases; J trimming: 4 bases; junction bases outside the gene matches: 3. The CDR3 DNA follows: TGCGCCAGCAGCTTGGGAGGGACAGGGGTCACTGAAGCTTTCTTT. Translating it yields CASSLGGTGVTEAFF.

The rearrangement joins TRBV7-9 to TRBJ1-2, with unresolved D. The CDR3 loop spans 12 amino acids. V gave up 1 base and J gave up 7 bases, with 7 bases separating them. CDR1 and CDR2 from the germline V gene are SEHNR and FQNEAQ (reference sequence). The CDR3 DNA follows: TGTGCCAGCAGCTTAGATTCAATTGGCTACACCTTC. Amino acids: CASSLDSIGYTF.

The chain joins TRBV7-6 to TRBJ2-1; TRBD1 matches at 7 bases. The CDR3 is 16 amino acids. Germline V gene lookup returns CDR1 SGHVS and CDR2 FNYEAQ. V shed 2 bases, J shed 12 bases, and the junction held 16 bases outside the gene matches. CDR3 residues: CASSLRGEGQPRGQFF. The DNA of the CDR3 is TGTGCCAGCAGCTTAAGGGGAGAGGGACAGCCTCGGGGGCAGTTCTTC.

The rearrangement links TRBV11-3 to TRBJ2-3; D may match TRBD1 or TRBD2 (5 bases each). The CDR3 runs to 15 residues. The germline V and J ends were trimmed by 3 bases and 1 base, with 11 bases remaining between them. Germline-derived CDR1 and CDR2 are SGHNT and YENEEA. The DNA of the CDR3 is TGTGCCAGCAGCTTCGGTGGGGACGGCACAGATACGCAGTATTTT. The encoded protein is CASSFGGDGTDTQYF.

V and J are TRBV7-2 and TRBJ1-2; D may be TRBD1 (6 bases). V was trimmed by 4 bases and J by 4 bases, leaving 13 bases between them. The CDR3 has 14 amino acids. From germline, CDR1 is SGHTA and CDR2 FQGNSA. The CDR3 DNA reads TGTGCCAGCAGCTCTCAACAGGGAGGCTATGGCTACACCTTC. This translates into CASSSQQGGYGYTF.

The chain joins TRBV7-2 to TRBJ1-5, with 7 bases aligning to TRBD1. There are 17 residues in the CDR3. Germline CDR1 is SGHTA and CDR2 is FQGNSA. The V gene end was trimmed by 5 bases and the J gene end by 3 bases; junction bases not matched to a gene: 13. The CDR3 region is CASSQATGILLNQPQHF. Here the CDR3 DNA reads TGTGCCAGCAGCCAAGCGACAGGGATCCTTCTCAATCAGCCCCAGCATTTT.

CDR3 loop: CASSQDSVQGLFF. In DNA, the CDR3 is TGCGCCAGCAGCCAAGATAGCGTTCAGGGGTTGTTTTTT. J is TRBJ2-2 and V is TRBV4-3, with a weak D call TRBD1 (6 bases). CDR1 and CDR2 from the germline V gene are LGHNA and YSLEER. This CDR3 region has 13 residues. Trimming stripped 0 bases from V and 15 bases from J, with 14 bases between.

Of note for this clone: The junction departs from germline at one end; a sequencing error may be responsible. The DNA for the CDR3 is TGTGCCAGCAGTGCGTTAGCCGGCCGGCCGCCCTCCTTC. Protein product: CASSALAGRPPSF. The chain combines TRBV2 with TRBJ1-2; D gene ambiguous. This CDR3 has 13 amino acids. Germline loops: CDR1 SNHLY, CDR2 FYNNEI. Complete variable domain (other parts from reference TRBV2 and TRBJ1-2): EPEVTQTPSHQVTQMGQEVILRCVPISNHLYFYWYRQILGQKVEFLVSFYNNEISEKSEIFDDQFSVERPDGSNFTLKIRSTKLEDSAMYFCASSALAGRPPSFGSGTRLTVV.

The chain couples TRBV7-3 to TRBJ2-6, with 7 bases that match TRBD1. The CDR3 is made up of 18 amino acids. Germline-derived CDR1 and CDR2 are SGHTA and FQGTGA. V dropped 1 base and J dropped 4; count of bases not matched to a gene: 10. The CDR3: CASSLMGRGTAGANVLTF. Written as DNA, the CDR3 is TGTGCCAGCAGCTTAATGGGCAGGGGGACCGCGGGGGCCAACGTCCTGACTTTC.

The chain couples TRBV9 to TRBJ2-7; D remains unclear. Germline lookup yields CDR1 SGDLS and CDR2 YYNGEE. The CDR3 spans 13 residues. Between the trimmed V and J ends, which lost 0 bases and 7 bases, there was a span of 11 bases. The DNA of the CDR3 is TGTGCCAGCAGCGTAGTTCACACCGGGGAGCAGTACTTC. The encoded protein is CASSVVHTGEQYF. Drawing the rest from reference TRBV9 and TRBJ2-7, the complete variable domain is DSGVTQTPKHLITATGQRVTLRCSPRSGDLSVYWYQQSLDQGLQFLIQYYNGEERAKGNILERFSAQQFPDLHSELNLSSLELGDSALYFCASSVVHTGEQYFGPGTRLTVT.

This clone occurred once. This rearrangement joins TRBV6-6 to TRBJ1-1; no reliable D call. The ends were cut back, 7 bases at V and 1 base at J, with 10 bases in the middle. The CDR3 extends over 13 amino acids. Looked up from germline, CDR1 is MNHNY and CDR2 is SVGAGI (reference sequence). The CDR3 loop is CASNNAGNTEAFF. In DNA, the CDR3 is TGTGCCAGCAATAACGCGGGGAACACTGAAGCTTTCTTT.

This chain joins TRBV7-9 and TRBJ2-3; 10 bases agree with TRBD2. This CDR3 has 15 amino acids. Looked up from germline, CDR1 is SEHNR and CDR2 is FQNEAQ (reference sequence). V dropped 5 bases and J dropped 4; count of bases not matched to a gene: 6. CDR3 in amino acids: CASSPSGGAADTQYF. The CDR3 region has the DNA TGTGCCAGCAGCCCGAGCGGGGGGGCCGCAGATACGCAGTATTTT.

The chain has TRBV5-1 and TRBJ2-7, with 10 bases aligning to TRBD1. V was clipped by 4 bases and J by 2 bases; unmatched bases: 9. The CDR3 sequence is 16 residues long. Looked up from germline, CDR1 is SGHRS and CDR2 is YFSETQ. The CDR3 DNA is TGCGCCAGCAGCATCCAGACCGGGACAGGGGCCTACGAGCAGTACTTC. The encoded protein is CASSIQTGTGAYEQYF.

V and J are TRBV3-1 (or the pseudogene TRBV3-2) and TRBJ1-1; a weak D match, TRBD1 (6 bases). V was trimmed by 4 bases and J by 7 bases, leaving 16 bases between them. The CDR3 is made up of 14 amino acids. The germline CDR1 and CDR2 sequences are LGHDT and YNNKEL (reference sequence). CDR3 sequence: CASSRAGTRVEAFF. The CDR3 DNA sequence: TGTGCCAGCAGCCGAGCCGGGACACGGGTTGAAGCTTTCTTT.

The CDR3 sequence: CASRADRVGYTF. Here the CDR3 DNA reads TGTGCCAGTAGGGCTGACAGGGTGGGCTACACCTTC. The chain joins TRBV19 to TRBJ1-2; 7 positions match TRBD1. V shed 6 bases, J shed 8 bases, and the junction held 6 bases outside the gene matches. Germline values: CDR1 LNHDA, CDR2 SQIVND (reference sequence). The CDR3 has 12 amino acids. Full variable domain (rest looked up from reference TRBV19 and TRBJ1-2): DGGITQSPKYLFRKEGQNVTLSCEQNLNHDAMYWYRQDPGQGLRLIYYSQIVNDFQKGDIAEGYSVSREKKESFPLTVTSAQKNPTAFYLCASRADRVGYTFGSGTRLTVV.

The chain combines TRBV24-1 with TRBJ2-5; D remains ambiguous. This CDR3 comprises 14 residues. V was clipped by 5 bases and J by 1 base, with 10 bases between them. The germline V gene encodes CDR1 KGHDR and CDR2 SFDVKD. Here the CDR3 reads CATSARNGQETQYF. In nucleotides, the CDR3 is TGTGCCACCAGTGCGCGGAATGGCCAAGAGACCCAGTACTTC.

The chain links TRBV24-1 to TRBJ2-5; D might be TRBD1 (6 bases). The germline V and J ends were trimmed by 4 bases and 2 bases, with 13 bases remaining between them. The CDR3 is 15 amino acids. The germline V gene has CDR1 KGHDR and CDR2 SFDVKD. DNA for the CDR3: TGTGCCACCAGTGAGCCCACAGGGAATCAAGAGACCCAGTACTTC. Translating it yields CATSEPTGNQETQYF.